This TCR beta chain was found in a study of blood T cell repertoires in COVID-19. V was shortened by 2 bases and J by 8 bases, with 10 bases between the two germline ends. The CDR3 consists of 14 residues. CDR1 SGHTA and CDR2 FQGNSA come from the germline V gene. Only in-frame clones appear in the TCRdb table, and some are missing; sequencing was by immunoSEQ multiplex PCR. This table has 110,000 or so clones, less than 85% appearing once. Only a few counts were recorded for this clone. Sequenced material: peripheral blood. The chain has TRBV7-2 and TRBJ1-6; perhaps TRBD1 as D (6 bases). The sequence was collected from a woman aged 40 to 50 with acute or convalescent COVID-19. CDR3 sequence (DNA): TGTGCCAGCAGCTTACCAGGGGAGTATTCACCCCTCCACTTT. Residues: CASSLPGEYSPLHF.